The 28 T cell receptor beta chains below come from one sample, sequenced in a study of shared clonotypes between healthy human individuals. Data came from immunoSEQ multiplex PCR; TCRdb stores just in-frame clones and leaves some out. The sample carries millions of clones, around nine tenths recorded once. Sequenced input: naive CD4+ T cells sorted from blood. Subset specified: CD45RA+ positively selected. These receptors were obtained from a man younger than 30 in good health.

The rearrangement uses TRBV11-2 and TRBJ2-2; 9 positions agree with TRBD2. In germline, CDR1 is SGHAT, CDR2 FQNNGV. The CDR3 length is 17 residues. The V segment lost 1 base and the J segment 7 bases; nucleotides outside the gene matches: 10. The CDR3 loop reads CASSLAGLAGRIGELFF. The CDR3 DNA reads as TGTGCCAGCAGCTTAGCGGGGCTAGCGGGGAGGATCGGGGAGCTGTTTTTT.

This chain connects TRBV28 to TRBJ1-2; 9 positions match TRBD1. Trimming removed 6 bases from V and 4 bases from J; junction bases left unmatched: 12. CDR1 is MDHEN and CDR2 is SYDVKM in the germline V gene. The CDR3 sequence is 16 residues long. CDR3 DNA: TGTGCCAGCAGGACTCTGGGGACAGGGAGTGCCTATGGCTACACCTTC. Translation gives CASRTLGTGSAYGYTF.

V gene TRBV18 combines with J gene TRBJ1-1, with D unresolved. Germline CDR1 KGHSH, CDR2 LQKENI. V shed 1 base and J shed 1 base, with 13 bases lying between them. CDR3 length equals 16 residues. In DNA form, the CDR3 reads TGTGCCAGCTCACCACTTGGGATCAGGACGAACACTGAAGCTTTCTTT. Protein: CASSPLGIRTNTEAFF.

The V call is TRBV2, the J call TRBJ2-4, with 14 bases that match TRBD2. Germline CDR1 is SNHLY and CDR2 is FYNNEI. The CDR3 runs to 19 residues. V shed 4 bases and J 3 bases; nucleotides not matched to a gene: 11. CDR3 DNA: TGTGCCAGCAGTGTGGGACTAGCGGGAGTGAGTTTGGTCAAAAACATTCAGTACTTC. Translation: CASSVGLAGVSLVKNIQYF.

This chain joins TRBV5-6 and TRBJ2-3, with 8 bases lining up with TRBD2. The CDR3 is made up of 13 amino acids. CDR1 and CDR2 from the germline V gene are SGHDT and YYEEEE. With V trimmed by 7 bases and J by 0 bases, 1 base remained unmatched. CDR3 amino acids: CASQRGSTDTQYF. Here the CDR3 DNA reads TGTGCCAGCCAGCGGGGGAGCACAGATACGCAGTATTTT.

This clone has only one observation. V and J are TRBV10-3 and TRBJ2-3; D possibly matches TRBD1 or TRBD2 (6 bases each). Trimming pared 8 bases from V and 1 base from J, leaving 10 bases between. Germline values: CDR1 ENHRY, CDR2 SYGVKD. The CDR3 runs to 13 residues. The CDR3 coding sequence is TGTGCCATCGGGGGGCTCGGCACAGATACGCAGTATTTT. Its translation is CAIGGLGTDTQYF.

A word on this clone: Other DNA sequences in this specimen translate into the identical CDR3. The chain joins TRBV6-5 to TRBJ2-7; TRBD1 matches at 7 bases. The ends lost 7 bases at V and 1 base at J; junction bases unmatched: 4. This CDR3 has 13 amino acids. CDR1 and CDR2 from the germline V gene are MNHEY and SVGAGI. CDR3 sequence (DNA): TGTGCCAGCACCCGGACAGGATCCTACGAGCAGTACTTC. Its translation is CASTRTGSYEQYF.

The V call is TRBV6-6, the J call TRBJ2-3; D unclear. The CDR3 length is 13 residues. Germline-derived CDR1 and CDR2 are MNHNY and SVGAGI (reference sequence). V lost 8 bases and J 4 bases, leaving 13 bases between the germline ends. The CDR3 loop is CASSTIGADTQYF. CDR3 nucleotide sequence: TGTGCCAGCTCTACGATAGGAGCAGATACGCAGTATTTT.

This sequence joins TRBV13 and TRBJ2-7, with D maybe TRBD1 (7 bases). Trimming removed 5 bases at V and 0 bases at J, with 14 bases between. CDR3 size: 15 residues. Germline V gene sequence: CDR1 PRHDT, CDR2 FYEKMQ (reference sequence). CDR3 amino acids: CASSPRRDSSYEQYF. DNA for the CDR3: TGTGCCAGCAGCCCACGGAGGGACAGCTCCTACGAGCAGTACTTC. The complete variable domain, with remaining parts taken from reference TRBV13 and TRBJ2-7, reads AAGVIQSPRHLIKEKRETATLKCYPIPRHDTVYWYQQGPGQDPQFLISFYEKMQSDKGSIPDRFSAQQFSDYHSELNMSSLELGDSALYFCASSPRRDSSYEQYFGPGTRLTVT.

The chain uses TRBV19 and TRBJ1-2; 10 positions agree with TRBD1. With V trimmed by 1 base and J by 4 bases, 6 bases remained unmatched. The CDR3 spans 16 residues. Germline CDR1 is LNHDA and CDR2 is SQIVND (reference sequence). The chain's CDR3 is CASSIAGTGAVYGYTF. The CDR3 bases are TGTGCCAGTAGTATAGCGGGGACAGGGGCCGTCTATGGCTACACCTTC.

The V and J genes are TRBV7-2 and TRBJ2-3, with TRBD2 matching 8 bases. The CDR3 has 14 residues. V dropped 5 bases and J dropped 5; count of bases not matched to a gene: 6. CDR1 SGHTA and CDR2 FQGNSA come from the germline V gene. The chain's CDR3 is CASSTSLAGDTQYF. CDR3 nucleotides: TGTGCCAGCAGCACGTCCCTAGCGGGAGATACGCAGTATTTT.

The CDR3 sequence is CASSGPGHGYTF. CDR3 sequence (DNA): TGTGCCAGCAGTGGGCCCGGTCATGGCTACACCTTC. V and J are TRBV7-9 and TRBJ1-2; D gene uncertain. Trimming pared 6 bases from V and 6 bases from J, leaving 11 bases between. This CDR3 spans 12 amino acids. Germline CDR1 is SEHNR and CDR2 is FQNEAQ (reference sequence). Variable domain in full (rest from reference TRBV7-9 and TRBJ1-2): DTGVSQNPRHKITKRGQNVTFRCDPISEHNRLYWYRQTLGQGPEFLTYFQNEAQLEKSRLLSDRFSAERPKGSFSTLEIQRTEQGDSAMYLCASSGPGHGYTFGSGTRLTVV.

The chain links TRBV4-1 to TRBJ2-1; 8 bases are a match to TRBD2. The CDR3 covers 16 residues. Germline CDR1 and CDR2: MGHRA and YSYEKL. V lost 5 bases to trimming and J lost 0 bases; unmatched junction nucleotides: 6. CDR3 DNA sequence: TGCGCCAGCAGCTCCCCGAGCGGGGGCTCCTACAATGAGCAGTTCTTC. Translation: CASSSPSGGSYNEQFF.

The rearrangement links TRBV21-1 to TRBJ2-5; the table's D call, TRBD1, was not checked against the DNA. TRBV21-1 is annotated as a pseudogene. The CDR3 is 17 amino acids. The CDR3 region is CASSNRGKGQNQETQYF. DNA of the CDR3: TGTGCCAGCAGCAATAGGGGAAAGGGACAGAACCAAGAGACCCAGTACTTC.

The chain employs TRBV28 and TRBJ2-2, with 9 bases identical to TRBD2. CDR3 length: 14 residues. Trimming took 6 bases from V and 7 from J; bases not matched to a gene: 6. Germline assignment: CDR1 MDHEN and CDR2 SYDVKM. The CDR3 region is CASRGTSMYGELFF. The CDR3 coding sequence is TGTGCCAGCAGAGGGACTAGCATGTACGGGGAGCTGTTTTTT.

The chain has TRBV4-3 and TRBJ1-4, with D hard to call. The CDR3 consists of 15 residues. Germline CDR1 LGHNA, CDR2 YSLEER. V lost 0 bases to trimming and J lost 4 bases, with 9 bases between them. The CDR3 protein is CASSQDLQSNEKLFF. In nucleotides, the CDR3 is TGCGCCAGCAGCCAAGATTTGCAGAGTAATGAAAAACTGTTTTTT.

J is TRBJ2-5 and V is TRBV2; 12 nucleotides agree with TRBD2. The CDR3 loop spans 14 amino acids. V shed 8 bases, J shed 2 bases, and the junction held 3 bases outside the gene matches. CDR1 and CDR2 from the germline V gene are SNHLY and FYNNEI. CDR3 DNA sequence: TGTGCCAGCCGGACTAGCGGGGTACAAGAGACCCAGTACTTC. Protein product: CASRTSGVQETQYF.

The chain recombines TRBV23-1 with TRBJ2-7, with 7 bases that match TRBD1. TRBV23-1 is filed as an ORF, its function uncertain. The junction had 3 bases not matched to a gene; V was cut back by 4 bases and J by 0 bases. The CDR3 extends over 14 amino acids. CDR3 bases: TGCGCCAGCAGTCGACAGGGCCGCTCCTACGAGCAGTACTTC. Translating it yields CASSRQGRSYEQYF.

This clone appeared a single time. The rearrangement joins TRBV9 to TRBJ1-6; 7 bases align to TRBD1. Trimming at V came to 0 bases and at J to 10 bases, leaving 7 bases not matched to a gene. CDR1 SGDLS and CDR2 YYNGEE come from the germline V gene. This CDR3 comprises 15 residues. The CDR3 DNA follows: TGTGCCAGCAGCGTAGAAGTACAGGGGAGCTCACCCCTCCACTTT. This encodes CASSVEVQGSSPLHF.

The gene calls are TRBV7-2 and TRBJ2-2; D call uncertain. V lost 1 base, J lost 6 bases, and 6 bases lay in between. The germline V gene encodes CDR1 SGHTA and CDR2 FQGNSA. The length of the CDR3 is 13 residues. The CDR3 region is CASSLGFAGELFF. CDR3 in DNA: TGTGCCAGCAGCTTAGGATTTGCCGGGGAGCTGTTTTTT. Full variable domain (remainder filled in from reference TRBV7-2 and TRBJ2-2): GAGVSQSPSNKVTEKGKDVELRCDPISGHTALYWYRQSLGQGLEFLIYFQGNSAPDKSGLPSDRFSAERTGGSVSTLTIQRTQQEDSAVYLCASSLGFAGELFFGEGSRLTVL.

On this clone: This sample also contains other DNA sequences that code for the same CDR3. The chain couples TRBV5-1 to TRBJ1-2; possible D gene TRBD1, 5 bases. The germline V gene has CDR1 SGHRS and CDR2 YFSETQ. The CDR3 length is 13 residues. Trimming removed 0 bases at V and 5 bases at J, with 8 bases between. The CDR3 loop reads CASSLGRGYGYTF. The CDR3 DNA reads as TGCGCCAGCAGCTTGGGGCGGGGGTATGGCTACACCTTC.

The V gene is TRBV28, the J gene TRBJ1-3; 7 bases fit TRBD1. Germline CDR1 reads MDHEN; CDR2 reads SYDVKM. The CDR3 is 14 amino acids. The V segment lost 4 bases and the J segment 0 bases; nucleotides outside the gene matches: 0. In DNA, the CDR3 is TGTGCCAGCAGTTCAGGGGGCTCTGGAAACACCATATATTTT. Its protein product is CASSSGGSGNTIYF.

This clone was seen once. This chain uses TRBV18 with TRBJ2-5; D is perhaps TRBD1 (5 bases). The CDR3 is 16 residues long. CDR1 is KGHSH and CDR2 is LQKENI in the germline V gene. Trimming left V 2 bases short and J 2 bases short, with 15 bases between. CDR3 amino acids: CASSPSRGHPQETQYF. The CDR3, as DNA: TGTGCCAGCTCACCATCGCGCGGACACCCTCAAGAGACCCAGTACTTC.

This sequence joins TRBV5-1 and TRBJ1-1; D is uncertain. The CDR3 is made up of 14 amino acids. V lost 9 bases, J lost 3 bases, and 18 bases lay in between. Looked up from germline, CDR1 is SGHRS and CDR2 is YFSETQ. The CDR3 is CATRPAGGYTEAFF. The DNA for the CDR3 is TGCGCCACCCGACCAGCAGGCGGGTACACTGAAGCTTTCTTT.

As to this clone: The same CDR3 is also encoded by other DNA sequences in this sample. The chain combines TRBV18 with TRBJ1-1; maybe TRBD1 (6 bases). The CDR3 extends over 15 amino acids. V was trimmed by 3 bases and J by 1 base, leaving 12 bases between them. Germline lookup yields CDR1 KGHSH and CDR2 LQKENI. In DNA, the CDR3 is TGTGCCAGCTCACCCCCGACAGGACCGAACACTGAAGCTTTCTTT. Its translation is CASSPPTGPNTEAFF.

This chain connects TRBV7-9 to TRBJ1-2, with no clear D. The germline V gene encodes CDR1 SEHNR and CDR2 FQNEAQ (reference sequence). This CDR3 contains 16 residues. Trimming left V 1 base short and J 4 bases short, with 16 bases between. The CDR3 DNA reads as TGTGCCAGCAGCTTAGGCCTATCTTGGGCAGTCTATGGCTACACCTTC. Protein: CASSLGLSWAVYGYTF.

CDR3 sequence (DNA): TGTGCCACCGGCCCACAGGGAGATACGCAGTATTTT. Protein sequence: CATGPQGDTQYF. The chain employs TRBV19 and TRBJ2-3; tentative D call: TRBD1 (6 bases). Trimming removed 10 bases from V and 5 bases from J, with 13 bases in between. The CDR3 is 12 amino acids. The germline V gene encodes CDR1 LNHDA and CDR2 SQIVND (reference sequence).

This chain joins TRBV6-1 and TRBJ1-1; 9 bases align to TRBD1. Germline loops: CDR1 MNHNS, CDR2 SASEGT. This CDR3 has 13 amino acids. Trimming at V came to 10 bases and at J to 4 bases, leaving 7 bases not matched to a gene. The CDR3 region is CATHRGLITEAFF. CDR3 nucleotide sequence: TGTGCCACTCACAGGGGGCTTATCACTGAAGCTTTCTTT.